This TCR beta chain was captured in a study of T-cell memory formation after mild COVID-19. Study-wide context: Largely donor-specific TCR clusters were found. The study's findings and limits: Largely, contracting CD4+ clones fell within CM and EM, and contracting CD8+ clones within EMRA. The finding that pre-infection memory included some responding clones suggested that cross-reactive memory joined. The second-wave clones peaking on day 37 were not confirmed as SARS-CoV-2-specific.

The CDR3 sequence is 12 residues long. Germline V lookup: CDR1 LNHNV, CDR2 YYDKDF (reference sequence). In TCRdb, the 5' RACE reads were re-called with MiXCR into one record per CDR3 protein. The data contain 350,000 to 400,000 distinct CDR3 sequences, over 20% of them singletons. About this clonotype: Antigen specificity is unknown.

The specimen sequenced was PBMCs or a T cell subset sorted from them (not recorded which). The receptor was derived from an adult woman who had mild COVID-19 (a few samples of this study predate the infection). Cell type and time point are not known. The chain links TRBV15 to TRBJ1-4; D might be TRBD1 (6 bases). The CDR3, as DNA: TGTGCTTCAGGGGCGATTAATGAAAAACTGTTTTTT. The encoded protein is CASGAINEKLFF.